This T cell receptor beta chain is from a study of shared clonotypes between healthy human individuals. Study background: CD4 naive and CD4 memory each took three plates per donor, while CD8 naive took two and CD8 memory one.

CDR1 is KGHSH and CDR2 is LQKENI in the germline V gene. V shed 3 bases, J shed 3 bases, and the junction held 16 bases outside the gene matches. This CDR3 is built from 19 residues. Assay: immunoSEQ multiplex PCR; the TCRdb copy retains only in-frame clones and omits some. The data hold about 2.4 million clones, with more than 85% observed a single time. Sequencing input: naive CD4+ T cells from PBMCs. The subset: CD45RA+ positively selected. The sequence was obtained from a man younger than 30 in good health. Some clones in this sample may be carry-over from other donors' samples. The chain uses TRBV18 and TRBJ2-7; 11 nucleotides match TRBD2. CDR3 DNA sequence: TGTGCCAGCTCACCCATGAAGACGAAAACTAGCGGGAGAATCTACGAGCAGTACTTC. Encoded protein: CASSPMKTKTSGRIYEQYF.